Below, 18 T cell receptor beta chains from the same sample are listed, as sequenced in a study of cytomegalovirus exposure and HLA in healthy donors. Primers included in the PCR were 60 Vbeta and 13 Jbeta primers. Measured with immunoSEQ multiplex PCR; TCRdb has only the in-frame clones, and not every one. The table lists over 150,000 clones, approximately 79% of them singletons. The specimen was PBMCs. These receptors came from a human donor in good health.

The CDR3 region is CASSLRPGDSEAFF. The CDR3 DNA follows: TGTGCCAGCAGTTTACGGCCTGGGGACAGTGAAGCTTTCTTT. The chain recombines TRBV27 with TRBJ1-1; 7 bases agree with TRBD1. The CDR3 consists of 14 residues. Trimming cost V 2 bases and J 7 bases; bases outside gene matches: 7. Germline lookup yields CDR1 MNHEY and CDR2 SMNVEV (reference sequence).

The chain's CDR3 is CASSSGLAGGQETQYF. CDR3 sequence (DNA): TGTGCCAGCAGCTCGGGACTAGCGGGGGGTCAAGAGACCCAGTACTTC. The gene calls are TRBV7-6 and TRBJ2-5; 15 bases fit TRBD2. V shed 4 bases, J shed 2 bases, and the junction held 2 bases outside the gene matches. CDR3 length: 16 residues. Germline values: CDR1 SGHVS, CDR2 FNYEAQ.

This chain joins TRBV11-3 and TRBJ2-3; 11 bases line up with TRBD1. The trim removed 5 bases at V and 5 bases at J, leaving 9 bases unmatched. The germline V gene has CDR1 SGHNT and CDR2 YENEEA. The CDR3 is 16 residues long. The CDR3 nucleotides are TGTGCCAGCAGCCCCCAGGGCGGGACAGGGGGAGATACGCAGTATTTT. This sequence encodes CASSPQGGTGGDTQYF.

This sequence joins TRBV19 and TRBJ2-1, with 7 bases identical to TRBD1. CDR1 and CDR2 from the germline V gene are LNHDA and SQIVND (reference sequence). V was pared by 10 bases and J by 2 bases, with 11 bases of the junction left unmatched. This CDR3 has 15 amino acids. CDR3: CATNTPGQTYNEQFF. The CDR3 DNA reads TGTGCCACCAATACTCCGGGACAGACCTACAATGAGCAGTTCTTC.

The chain links TRBV5-1 to TRBJ2-5; 12 positions agree with TRBD2. Germline CDR1 reads SGHRS; CDR2 reads YFSETQ. The trim removed 3 bases at V and 2 bases at J, leaving 2 bases unmatched. The CDR3 is made up of 15 amino acids. The CDR3 nucleotides are TGCGCCAGCAGCTGGACTAGCGGGGTACAAGAGACCCAGTACTTC. Protein product: CASSWTSGVQETQYF.

CDR3 sequence (DNA): TGTGCCAGCAGTTTTAACAGGGGCGATAATTCACCCCTCCACTTT. This translates into CASSFNRGDNSPLHF. The J gene is TRBJ1-6, the V gene TRBV6-6; 7 bases are a match to TRBD1. Germline V CDR1 and CDR2: MNHNY, SVGAGI (reference sequence). The length of the CDR3 is 15 residues. J gave up 5 bases and V 4 bases, and 5 bases lay outside the gene matches.

The chain combines TRBV5-4 with TRBJ1-2, with 7 bases aligning to TRBD1. Trimming removed 3 bases from V and 7 bases from J; junction bases left unmatched: 12. There are 15 residues in the CDR3. CDR1 is SGHNT, CDR2 YYREEE, per germline (reference sequence). CDR3 amino acids: CASSSFGEGASGYTF. The DNA for the CDR3 is TGTGCCAGCAGCTCCTTTGGTGAGGGGGCTTCTGGCTACACCTTC.

This chain joins TRBV5-8 and TRBJ1-5, with D possibly TRBD1 on 5 matching bases. The CDR3 is made up of 14 amino acids. In germline, CDR1 is SGHTS, CDR2 YDEGEE. Trimming stripped 0 bases from V and 5 bases from J, with 9 bases between. In DNA, the CDR3 is TGTGCCAGCAGCTTGGCAGGGTTCGATCAGCCCCAGCATTTT. Translated, it gives CASSLAGFDQPQHF.

About this clone itself: The identical CDR3 is also encoded by other nucleotide sequences in the sample. The chain employs TRBV2 and TRBJ1-1, with 9 nucleotides matching TRBD1. J lost 4 bases, V lost 8 bases, and 2 bases had no gene match. The CDR3 extends over 12 amino acids. Germline V gene data show CDR1 as SNHLY and CDR2 as FYNNEI. CDR3 region: CASGQGSTEAFF. The CDR3 bases are TGTGCCAGCGGACAGGGGAGCACTGAAGCTTTCTTT.

The J gene is TRBJ2-3, the V gene TRBV4-3; 8 bases line up with TRBD2. V dropped 2 bases and J dropped 3; count of bases not matched to a gene: 4. This CDR3 has 15 amino acids. In germline, CDR1 is LGHNA, CDR2 YSLEER. CDR3: CASSQRSGGTDTQYF. Here the CDR3 DNA reads TGCGCCAGCAGCCAAAGGAGCGGGGGTACAGATACGCAGTATTTT.

This clone was counted between two and nine times. The chain links TRBV4-3 to TRBJ1-5, with D uncertain. CDR1 and CDR2 (germline): LGHNA, YSLEER. The CDR3 sequence is 13 residues long. The V and J ends lost 0 bases and 5 bases respectively, with 5 bases between them. This chain's CDR3 is CASSQDRDQPQHF. The CDR3 DNA is TGCGCCAGCAGCCAAGATCGGGATCAGCCCCAGCATTTT.

The CDR3 spells CASSLLRGTEAFF. The CDR3 region has the DNA TGTGCCAGCAGCTTACTAAGGGGCACTGAAGCTTTCTTT. This chain links TRBV7-9 with TRBJ1-1, with D tentatively TRBD1 (5 bases). Germline CDR1 and CDR2: SEHNR and FQNEAQ (reference sequence). V was cut by 2 bases and J by 4 bases, with 8 bases left in between. The CDR3 spans 13 residues.

The V call is TRBV14, the J call TRBJ2-5; 10 bases match TRBD2. The CDR3 covers 15 residues. Germline CDR1 is SGHDN and CDR2 is FVKESK. After removal of 3 bases from V and 1 base from J, the junction contained 2 bases not matched to a gene. Here the CDR3 DNA reads TGTGCCAGCAGCCAGCAGCGGGGGGGCCAAGAGACCCAGTACTTC. This sequence encodes CASSQQRGGQETQYF.

J is TRBJ2-1 and V is TRBV2, with a weak D call TRBD1 (5 bases). Germline V CDR1 and CDR2: SNHLY, FYNNEI. Between the trimmed V and J ends, which lost 2 bases and 10 bases, there was a span of 12 bases. The CDR3 extends over 13 amino acids. For the CDR3, the DNA is TGTGCCAGCAGTGAAACCAAGGGGTGGGAGCAGTTCTTC. As protein: CASSETKGWEQFF.

J is TRBJ1-6 and V is TRBV7-2, with 7 nucleotides matching TRBD1. V lost 2 bases to trimming and J lost 7 bases; unmatched junction nucleotides: 2. In germline, CDR1 is SGHTA, CDR2 FQGNSA. This CDR3 spans 14 amino acids. Written as DNA, the CDR3 is TGTGCCAGCAGCTTACAACAGGGGAATTCACCCCTCCACTTT. Amino acids: CASSLQQGNSPLHF.

The gene calls are TRBV6-1 and TRBJ2-1; 10 positions agree with TRBD2. V dropped 6 bases and J dropped 2; count of bases not matched to a gene: 4. The V gene's germline CDR1 is MNHNS and CDR2 SASEGT. The length of the CDR3 is 15 residues. DNA for the CDR3: TGTGCCAGCAGCGATAGCGGGGGGCCCTACAATGAGCAGTTCTTC. Amino acid sequence: CASSDSGGPYNEQFF.

This chain links TRBV2 with TRBJ2-5; 8 nucleotides agree with TRBD2. V shed 3 bases and J 0 bases; nucleotides not matched to a gene: 9. CDR3 length equals 17 residues. Germline values: CDR1 SNHLY, CDR2 FYNNEI. The CDR3: CASSEWATSAHQETQYF. CDR3 coding DNA: TGTGCCAGCAGTGAGTGGGCGACTAGCGCACACCAAGAGACCCAGTACTTC.

The chain employs TRBV6-5 and TRBJ2-1, with D possibly matching TRBD1 (6 bases). With 0 bases removed from V and 10 bases from J, the gap between germline ends came to 10 bases. Germline-derived CDR1 and CDR2 are MNHEY and SVGAGI. This CDR3 has 13 amino acids. CDR3 protein: CASSYSPGAEQFF. The CDR3 bases are TGTGCCAGCAGTTACTCACCAGGGGCCGAGCAGTTCTTC.